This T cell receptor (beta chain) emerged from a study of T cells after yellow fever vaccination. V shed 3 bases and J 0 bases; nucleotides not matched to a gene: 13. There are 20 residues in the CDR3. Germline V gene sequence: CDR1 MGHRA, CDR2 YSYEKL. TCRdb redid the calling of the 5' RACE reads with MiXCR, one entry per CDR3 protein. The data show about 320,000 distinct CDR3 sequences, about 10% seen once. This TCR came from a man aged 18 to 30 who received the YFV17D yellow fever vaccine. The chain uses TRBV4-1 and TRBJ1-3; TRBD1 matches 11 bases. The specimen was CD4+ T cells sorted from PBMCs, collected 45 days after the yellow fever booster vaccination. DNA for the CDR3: TGCGCCAGCAGCCATCTCTTCCCGGGACAGGGGGACCGCTCTGGAAACACCATATATTTT. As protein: CASSHLFPGQGDRSGNTIYF.